These T cell receptor beta chains were read from a single sample in a study of T cells after yellow fever vaccination. TCRdb redid the calling of the 5' RACE reads with MiXCR, one entry per CDR3 protein. The sample comprises 500,000 to 650,000 distinct CDR3 sequences, 13% of which are singletons, and about an eighth rests with the top ten. The sequences come from PBMCs, collected on the day of the yellow fever booster vaccination. These receptors all stem from a man aged 25 to 40 who received the YFV17D yellow fever vaccine. The conserved cysteine and the conserved F or W are not part of the CDR3 here. Expanded clones are given a class, and other clones once, few, many or no size at all.

TRBV24-1	.	TRBJ2-3	ATSDPGTGRQY
TRBV29-1	few	TRBJ2-2	SASRGLLNTGELF
TRBV20-1	many	TRBJ2-7	STSATRTGPDGQY
TRBV9	few	TRBJ1-4	ASSPEKLF
TRBV7-2	few	TRBJ2-5	ASSFNQGETQY
TRBV3-1	few	TRBJ1-2	ASSNRNRPSGYT
TRBV6-1	.	TRBJ2-4	ASSRPLETKNIQY
TRBV12-3/TRBV12-4	few	TRBJ1-3	ASEARGAGNTIY
TRBV20-1	.	TRBJ2-4	SASGTSATLLAKNIQY
TRBV12-3/TRBV12-4	.	TRBJ2-4	ASSSDVDIQY
TRBV7-6	few	TRBJ2-5	ASSPRYPGTGQETQY
TRBV7-9	.	TRBJ2-1	ASSPPDEQF
TRBV18	.	TRBJ2-7	ASSPASGPYEQY
TRBV7-3	.	TRBJ2-5	DSSLGIGTAYQETQY
TRBV23-1	.	TRBJ2-1	ASGRGSKGDEQF
TRBV7-9	many	TRBJ1-4	ASSLGNEKLF
TRBV6-1	few	TRBJ2-5	ASTAGGPPQETQY
TRBV20-1	few	TRBJ2-3	SAREGSTDTQY
TRBV28	.	TRBJ2-5	ASRDGLPGGKTQY
TRBV4-2	.	TRBJ2-3	ASSQEKRAGSDTQY
TRBV12-3/TRBV12-4	few	TRBJ2-5	ASSLGDLQETQY
TRBV5-5	few	TRBJ2-7	ASSLSGGQGHQEQY
TRBV7-8	few	TRBJ2-1	ASSPTSGRAVQF
TRBV5-1	many	TRBJ2-7	ASSPGAEGYEQY
TRBV7-8	.	TRBJ2-7	ASRLTSGMASYEQY
TRBV20-1	.	TRBJ2-5	SDREGWQKETQY
TRBV24-1	.	TRBJ2-5	ATSDPVPSGQRETQY